This T cell receptor (beta chain) came from a study of vaccination effects on CD4 cells after COVID-19. Comment on this clone: Its antigen is not identified.

Around day 10 of culture, CD4+ T cells were separated out. The CDR3 length is 12 residues. V was pared by 2 bases and J by 4 bases, with 4 bases between. CDR1 SNHLY and CDR2 FYNNEI come from the germline V gene. The table came from immunoSEQ multiplex PCR; TCRdb's copy has only in-frame clones and leaves some out. The sample shows 40,000 to 55,000 clones, around 74% of them seen only once. The receptor was isolated from a human donor who had a prior SARS-CoV-2 infection. The gene calls are TRBV2 and TRBJ2-3; D not resolved. The material was CD4+ T cells from PBMCs cultured without peptide, obtained before COVID-19 vaccination. The CDR3 is CASSERADTQYF. CDR3 sequence (DNA): TGTGCCAGCAGTGAAAGGGCAGATACGCAGTATTTT.